Listed below are T cell receptor beta chains from one sample, sequenced in a study of shared clonotypes between healthy human individuals. The table came from immunoSEQ multiplex PCR; TCRdb's copy has only in-frame clones and leaves some out. The data contain roughly 1,100,000 clones, approximately 70% of them singletons. Sequenced sample: memory CD4+ T cells sorted from blood. These receptors came from a man between 18 and 35 years old in good health. Each CDR3 is given with its conserved first and last residue. A D gene is named only where the DNA matches it firmly. Clone size is not always given. Where it is, it says once, few, many or a class for expanded clones.

V,length,size,J,D,DNA,CDR3
TRBV6-1,15,.,TRBJ1-5,.,TGTGCCAGCAGTGAAAGAGGGGTTGGCAATCAGCCCCAGCATTTT,CASSERGVGNQPQHF
TRBV10-3,16,.,TRBJ2-2,.,TGTGCCACCATTTCTGGGTGGGAGCGAGGCACCGGGGAGCTGTTTTTT,CATISGWERGTGELFF
TRBV6-5,14,.,TRBJ1-1,TRBD1,TGTGCCAGCAGAATCCGACAGGGGGGAGGTGAAGCTTTCTTT,CASRIRQGGGEAFF
TRBV5-6,14,.,TRBJ2-3,TRBD2,TGTGCCAGCAGGGCGACTAGCGGTGCGGGTACGCAGTATTTT,CASRATSGAGTQYF
TRBV30,15,.,TRBJ2-1,.,TGTGCCTGGAGAGGTGGTCAAGGTCTGTACGATGAGCAGTTCTTC,CAWRGGQGLYDEQFF
TRBV5-1,15,.,TRBJ2-1,TRBD1,TGCGCCAGCAGCTCCGGGACAGTCTCCTACAATGAGCAGTTCTTC,CASSSGTVSYNEQFF
TRBV6-6,12,.,TRBJ1-1,.,TGTGCCAGTCTAGGGATTATTACTGAAGCTTTCTTT,CASLGIITEAFF
TRBV11-2,15,.,TRBJ1-5,TRBD1,TGTGCCAGCAGCTCTACGGGACAGGAAAATCAGCCCCAGCATTTT,CASSSTGQENQPQHF
TRBV11-2,13,.,TRBJ1-1,.,TGTGCCAGCAGCTTTGGATTGAACACTGAAGCTTTCTTT,CASSFGLNTEAFF
TRBV12-5,14,.,TRBJ2-3,TRBD1,TGTGCTAGTGCCTCCGGGACAGGCACAGATACGCAGTATTTT,CASASGTGTDTQYF
TRBV10-3,15,.,TRBJ1-5,.,TGTGCCATCAGTTCCGGGGGACAAAGTAATCAGCCCCAGCATTTT,CAISSGGQSNQPQHF
TRBV7-2,11,.,TRBJ2-7,.,TGTGCCAGCAAGCAGGGTTACGAGCAGTACTTC,CASKQGYEQYF
TRBV18,16,.,TRBJ1-3,TRBD1,TGTGCCAGCTCAACCAGCGGGACAGGCCTTGGAAACACCATATATTTT,CASSTSGTGLGNTIYF
TRBV19,15,.,TRBJ2-3,TRBD2,TGTGCCAGTAGTATAGCCAGCGGGGGGACAGATACGCAGTATTTT,CASSIASGGTDTQYF
TRBV19,14,few,TRBJ1-5,TRBD1,TGTGCCAGTAGTCGAGACAGGGGCAGTCAGCCCCAGCATTTT,CASSRDRGSQPQHF
TRBV19,17,.,TRBJ2-6,.,TGTGCCAGTAGCATAAGGGGGCGGGGGTCTGGGGCCAACGTCCTGACTTTC,CASSIRGRGSGANVLTF
TRBV6-1,13,.,TRBJ2-2,.,TGTGCCAGCAGGTCACGAGCCACCGGGGAGCTGTTTTTT,CASRSRATGELFF
TRBV29-1,14,few,TRBJ2-5,.,TGCAGCGTTCTTCTGGTGGGCAGGAAGGAGACCCAGTACTTC,CSVLLVGRKETQYF
TRBV25-1,13,few,TRBJ1-4,.,TGTGCCAGCAGCCTTAAAGAATCCGGGAAACTGTTTTTT,CASSLKESGKLFF
TRBV19,15,.,TRBJ1-5,.,TGTGCCAGTGAAAAGATACCAGGAGGCGGTCAGCCCCAGCATTTT,CASEKIPGGGQPQHF
TRBV6-1,14,.,TRBJ2-3,.,TGTGCCAGCAGTTTAGGGGCTAGTGCAGATACGCAGTATTTT,CASSLGASADTQYF
TRBV27,15,many,TRBJ1-5,TRBD1,TGTGCCAGCAGTGCCGGGACAGGTAGCTCTCAGCCCCAGCATTTT,CASSAGTGSSQPQHF
TRBV7-2,16,few,TRBJ2-3,.,TGTGCCAGCAGCTTCGAGCGCCAATCTAGCACAGATACGCAGTATTTT,CASSFERQSSTDTQYF
TRBV6-1,20,.,TRBJ2-1,TRBD2,TGTGCCAGCAGTGGAAAGCCGGGACTAGCGGGAACACCCATTTTCAATGAGCAGTTCTTC,CASSGKPGLAGTPIFNEQFF
TRBV11-2,15,.,TRBJ2-3,.,TGTGCCAGCAGCCTAGCGAGGTCAGGGAAAGATACGCAGTATTTT,CASSLARSGKDTQYF
TRBV7-9,16,.,TRBJ2-5,.,TGTGCCAGCAGCCAGGCCGGGACAAGGGGTAAAGAGACCCAGTACTTC,CASSQAGTRGKETQYF
TRBV5-8,17,.,TRBJ1-1,TRBD1,TGTGCCAGCAGCCGGGACAGGGGGATGGTTCTGGACACTGAAGCTTTCTTT,CASSRDRGMVLDTEAFF
TRBV2,15,.,TRBJ2-7,TRBD1,TGTGCCAGCAGGATGGGACAGGGGGCAGGAGGTGTGCAGTACTTC,CASRMGQGAGGVQYF
TRBV19,15,.,TRBJ1-1,TRBD1,TGTGCCAGTACCACGACCGGGACAGGGCGGACTGAAGCTTTCTTT,CASTTTGTGRTEAFF
TRBV6-1,13,.,TRBJ2-2,.,TGTGCCAGCAGGCCGGTTAACACCGGGGAGCTGTTTTTT,CASRPVNTGELFF
TRBV5-1,14,few,TRBJ1-1,.,TGCGCCAGCCATCTTCAGGCGGGGAACACTGAAGCTTTCTTT,CASHLQAGNTEAFF
TRBV4-3,13,.,TRBJ1-5,.,TGCGCCAGCAGCCAGTACAGGGATCAGCCCCAGCATTTT,CASSQYRDQPQHF
TRBV5-6,14,.,TRBJ1-1,TRBD1,TGTGCCAGCAGCTCTAACAGGGGGAGAGCTGAAGCTTTCTTT,CASSSNRGRAEAFF
TRBV2,17,once,TRBJ1-2,TRBD1,TGTGCCAGCAGTGAACCGACAGGGGAGATCAGGGACTATGGCTACACCTTC,CASSEPTGEIRDYGYTF
TRBV4-2,15,few,TRBJ2-1,.,TGTGCCAGCAGCCAAGTTGCAGGATCCTACAATGAGCAGTTCTTC,CASSQVAGSYNEQFF
TRBV6-1,15,few,TRBJ1-5,TRBD1,TGTGCCAGCGGGGCCGACAGGGCTCCTCATCAGCCCCAGCATTTT,CASGADRAPHQPQHF
TRBV7-9,15,.,TRBJ1-6,.,TGTGCCAGCAGCTTAGAGGCGCTGGGAAGGTCACCCCTCCACTTT,CASSLEALGRSPLHF
TRBV6-1,14,.,TRBJ2-1,TRBD2,TGTGCCAGCAGTGCAACGGGAGGGCCGAATGAGCAGTTCTTC,CASSATGGPNEQFF
TRBV29-1,16,once,TRBJ2-7,TRBD2,TGCAGCGTTGAGGTGGCGGGAGCGGGGCTTTACTACGAGCAGTACTTC,CSVEVAGAGLYYEQYF
TRBV5-1,12,.,TRBJ2-3,.,TGCGCCAGCAGCGAGCCCGGAGGTACGCAGTATTTT,CASSEPGGTQYF
TRBV29-1,16,few,TRBJ2-3,.,TGCAGCGTTAAGGGGGATGGGACGGTTAGCACAGATACGCAGTATTTT,CSVKGDGTVSTDTQYF
TRBV27,14,.,TRBJ2-1,TRBD1,TGTGCCAGCCGCACCGGGACAGGGGTTAATGAGCAGTTCTTC,CASRTGTGVNEQFF
TRBV7-2,14,few,TRBJ2-1,.,TGTGCCAGCAGTACTAGGACGGTACCAAAAGAGCAGTTCTTC,CASSTRTVPKEQFF
TRBV7-2,15,.,TRBJ2-2,TRBD2,TGTGCCAGCAGCCTGTCCCGGACTAGCCCCGGGGAGCTGTTTTTT,CASSLSRTSPGELFF